Here is one T cell receptor beta chain with its context. Its specificity is unknown. With constant-segment primers, 5'RACE yielded cDNA libraries of TCR alpha and TCR beta that carried sample barcodes and UMIs. TCRdb analysed the 5' RACE reads with MiXCR anew, one entry per CDR3 protein. The repertoire holds 250,000 or so distinct CDR3 sequences, with roughly 18% as singletons. The trim removed 2 bases at V and 4 bases at J, leaving 6 bases unmatched. Germline-derived CDR1 and CDR2 are SGHDN and FVKESK. The CDR3 contains 15 residues. This record comes from a study of T-cell memory formation after mild COVID-19. Looking at the study overall: TCR clusters largely stayed donor specific. Study-level results: Clones which contracted sat mainly in CM and EM if CD4+, and in EMRA if CD8+. Memory from before infection featured some responding clones, which suggests cross-reactive memory joined.

The chain couples TRBV14 to TRBJ2-5; TRBD1 aligns across 8 bases. The sequenced sample was PBMCs or a T cell subset sorted from them (not recorded which). The TCR was taken from a man between 18 and 29 years old who had mild COVID-19 (a few samples of this study predate the infection). Cell type and time point are not known. CDR3 coding DNA: TGTGCCAGCAGCCAACTCGCCGGACAGGGAGAGACCCAGTACTTC. The encoded protein is CASSQLAGQGETQYF.